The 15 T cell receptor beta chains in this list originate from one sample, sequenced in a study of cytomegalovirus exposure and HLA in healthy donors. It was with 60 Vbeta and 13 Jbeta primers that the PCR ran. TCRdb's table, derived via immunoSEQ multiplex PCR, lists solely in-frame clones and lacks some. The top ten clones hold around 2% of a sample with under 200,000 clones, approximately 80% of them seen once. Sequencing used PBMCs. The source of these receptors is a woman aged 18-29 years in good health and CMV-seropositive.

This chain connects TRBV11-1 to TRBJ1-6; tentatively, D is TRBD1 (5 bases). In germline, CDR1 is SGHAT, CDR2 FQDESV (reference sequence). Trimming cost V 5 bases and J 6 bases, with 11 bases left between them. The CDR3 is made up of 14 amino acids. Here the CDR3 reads CASSHTGFNSPLHF. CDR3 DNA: TGTGCCAGCAGCCACACAGGATTTAATTCACCCCTCCACTTT.

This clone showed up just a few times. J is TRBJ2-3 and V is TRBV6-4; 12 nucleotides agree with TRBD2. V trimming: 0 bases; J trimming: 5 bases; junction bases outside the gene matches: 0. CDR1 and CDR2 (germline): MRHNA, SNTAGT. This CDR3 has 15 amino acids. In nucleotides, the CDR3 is TGTGCCAGCAGTGACTCGACTAGCGGGGGAGATACGCAGTATTTT. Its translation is CASSDSTSGGDTQYF.

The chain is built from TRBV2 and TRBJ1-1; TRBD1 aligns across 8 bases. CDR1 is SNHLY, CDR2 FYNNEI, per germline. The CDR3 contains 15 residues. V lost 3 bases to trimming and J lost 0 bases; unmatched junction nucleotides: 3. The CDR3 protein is CASSEGTGMNTEAFF. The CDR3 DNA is TGTGCCAGCAGTGAGGGGACAGGCATGAACACTGAAGCTTTCTTT.

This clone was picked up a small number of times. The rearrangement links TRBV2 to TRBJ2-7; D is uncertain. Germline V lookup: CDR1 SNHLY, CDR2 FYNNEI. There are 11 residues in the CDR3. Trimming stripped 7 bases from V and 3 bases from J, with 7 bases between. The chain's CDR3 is CASKASYEQYF. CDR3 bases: TGTGCCAGCAAGGCTAGCTACGAGCAGTACTTC. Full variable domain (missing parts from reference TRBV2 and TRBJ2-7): EPEVTQTPSHQVTQMGQEVILRCVPISNHLYFYWYRQILGQKVEFLVSFYNNEISEKSEIFDDQFSVERPDGSNFTLKIRSTKLEDSAMYFCASKASYEQYFGPGTRLTVT.

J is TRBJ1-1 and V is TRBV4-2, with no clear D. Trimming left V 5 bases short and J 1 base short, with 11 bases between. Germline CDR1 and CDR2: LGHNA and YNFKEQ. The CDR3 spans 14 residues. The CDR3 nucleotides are TGTGCCAGCAGCTTGGAGATGCCGAACACTGAAGCTTTCTTT. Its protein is CASSLEMPNTEAFF.

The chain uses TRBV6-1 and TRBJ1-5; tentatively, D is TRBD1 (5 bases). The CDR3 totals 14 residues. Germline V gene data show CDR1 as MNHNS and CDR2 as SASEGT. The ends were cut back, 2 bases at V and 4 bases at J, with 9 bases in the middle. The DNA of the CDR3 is TGTGCCAGCAGTGAATATCCAGGGAATCAGCCCCAGCATTTT. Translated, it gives CASSEYPGNQPQHF.

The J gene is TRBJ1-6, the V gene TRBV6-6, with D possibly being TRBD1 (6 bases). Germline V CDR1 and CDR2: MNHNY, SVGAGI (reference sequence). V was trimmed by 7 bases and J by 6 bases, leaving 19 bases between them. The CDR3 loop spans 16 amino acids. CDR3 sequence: CASKPNGAGVNSPLHF. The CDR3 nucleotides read TGTGCCAGCAAACCCAACGGGGCAGGGGTTAATTCACCCCTCCACTTT.

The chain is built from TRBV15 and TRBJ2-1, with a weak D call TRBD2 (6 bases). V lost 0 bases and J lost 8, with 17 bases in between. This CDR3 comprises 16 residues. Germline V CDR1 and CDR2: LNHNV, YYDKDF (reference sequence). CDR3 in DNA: TGTGCCACCAGCAGAGATTTTGCGGGGTATCGCTATGAGCAGTTCTTC. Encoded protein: CATSRDFAGYRYEQFF.

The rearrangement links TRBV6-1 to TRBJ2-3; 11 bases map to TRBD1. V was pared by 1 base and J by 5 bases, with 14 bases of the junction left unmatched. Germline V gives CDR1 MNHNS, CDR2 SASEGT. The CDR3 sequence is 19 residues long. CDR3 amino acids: CASSEEFVRGQGGLDTQYF. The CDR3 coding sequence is TGTGCCAGCAGTGAAGAATTCGTTAGGGGACAGGGGGGATTAGATACGCAGTATTTT.

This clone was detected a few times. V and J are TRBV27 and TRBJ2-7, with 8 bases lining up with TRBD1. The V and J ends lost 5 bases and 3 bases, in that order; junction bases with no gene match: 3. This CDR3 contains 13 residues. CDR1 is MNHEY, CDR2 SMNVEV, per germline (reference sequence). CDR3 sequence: CASSQGAGYEQYF. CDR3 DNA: TGTGCCAGCAGTCAGGGGGCAGGCTACGAGCAGTACTTC.

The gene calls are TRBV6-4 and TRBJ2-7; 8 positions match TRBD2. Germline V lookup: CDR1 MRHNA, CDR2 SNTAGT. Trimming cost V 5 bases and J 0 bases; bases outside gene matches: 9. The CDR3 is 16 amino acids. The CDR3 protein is CASSRAGVSSSYEQYV. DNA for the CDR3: TGTGCCAGCAGTCGAGCGGGGGTTTCCTCCTCCTACGAGCAGTACGTC.

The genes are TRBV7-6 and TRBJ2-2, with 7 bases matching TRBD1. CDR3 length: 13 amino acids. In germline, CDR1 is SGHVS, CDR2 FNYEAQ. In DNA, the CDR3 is TGTGCGATAGGGACAGATAACACCGGGGAGCTGTTTTTT. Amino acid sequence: CAIGTDNTGELFF. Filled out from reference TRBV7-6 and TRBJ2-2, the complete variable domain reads GAGVSQSPRYKVTKRGQDVALRCDPISGHVSLYWYRQALGQGPEFLTYFNYEAQQDKSGLPNDRFSAERPEGSISTLTIQRTEQRDSAMYRCAIGTDNTGELFFGEGSRLTVL.

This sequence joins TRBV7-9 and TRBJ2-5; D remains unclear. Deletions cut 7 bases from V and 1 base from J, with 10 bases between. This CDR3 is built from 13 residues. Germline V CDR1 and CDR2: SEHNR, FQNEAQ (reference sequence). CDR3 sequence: CASNTNPQETQYF. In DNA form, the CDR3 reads TGTGCCAGCAACACCAATCCCCAAGAGACCCAGTACTTC.

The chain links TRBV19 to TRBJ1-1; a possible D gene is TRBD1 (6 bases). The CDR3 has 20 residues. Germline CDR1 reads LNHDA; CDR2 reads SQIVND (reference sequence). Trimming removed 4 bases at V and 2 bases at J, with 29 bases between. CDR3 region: CASSTGVLVFSKGRNTEAFF. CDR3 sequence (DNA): TGTGCCAGTAGTACAGGGGTCTTGGTATTTAGCAAGGGAAGAAACACTGAAGCTTTCTTT.

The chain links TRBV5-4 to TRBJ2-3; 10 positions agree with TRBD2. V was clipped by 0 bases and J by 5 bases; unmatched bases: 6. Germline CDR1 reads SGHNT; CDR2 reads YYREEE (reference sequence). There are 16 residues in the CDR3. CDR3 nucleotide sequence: TGTGCCAGCAGCTTGGACCAGCGGGGGGGCTTAGATACGCAGTATTTT. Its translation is CASSLDQRGGLDTQYF.